This entry lists 17 T cell receptor beta chains sequenced from one sample in a study of T cells after somatic rescue of genetic block (dated by TCRdb to the early 2020s). The library was obtained by the immunoSEQ multiplex PCR assay. Not all clones reach the TCRdb copy of this immuneACCESS table, which keeps in-frame sequences only. Checked studies attribute under half of the gap to unresolved V genes and leave the rest unexplained. The table for this sample lists 70,000 to 95,000 clones; 70% to 90% of them were counted only once. Clones ranked in the top ten supply 1.5% to 2% of the sample. Sequencing was carried out using peripheral blood mononuclear cells (PBMCs). Source of these receptors: a woman aged 18 to 35.

The chain joins TRBV19 to TRBJ1-4; tentatively, D is TRBD1 (5 bases). Trimming removed 6 bases from V and 6 bases from J, with 17 bases in between. The CDR3 consists of 15 residues. Per germline, CDR1 LNHDA and CDR2 SQIVND (reference sequence). The CDR3 DNA reads TGTGCCAGTAGGCCTCTTAGGGGCTCCTATGAAAAACTGTTTTTT. The encoded protein is CASRPLRGSYEKLFF.

A single count supports this clone. The chain employs TRBV9 and TRBJ2-1; 10 nucleotides line up with TRBD2. Germline V gene data show CDR1 as SGDLS and CDR2 as YYNGEE. The V gene end was trimmed by 4 bases and the J gene end by 7 bases; junction bases not matched to a gene: 8. The CDR3 spans 15 residues. CDR3 residues: CASSLGGSGGNEQFF. CDR3 bases: TGTGCCAGCAGCCTAGGTGGTAGCGGGGGGAATGAGCAGTTCTTC.

This clone has only one observation. This chain joins TRBV5-6 and TRBJ1-5, with 10 bases fitting TRBD1. Germline CDR1 and CDR2: SGHDT and YYEEEE. The CDR3 is made up of 16 amino acids. Trimming removed 3 bases from V and 0 bases from J; junction bases left unmatched: 3. The CDR3 sequence: CASSSGTGDSNQPQHF. The CDR3 DNA follows: TGTGCCAGCAGCTCGGGGACAGGGGATAGCAATCAGCCCCAGCATTTT.

The count of this clone is one. This chain joins TRBV27 and TRBJ2-7, with 8 positions matching TRBD2. This CDR3 contains 14 residues. The germline gives CDR1 MNHEY, CDR2 SMNVEV (reference sequence). The junction had 7 bases not matched to a gene; V was cut back by 4 bases and J by 5 bases. In nucleotides, the CDR3 is TGTGCCAGCAGTTCTTATAGCGGGACACACGAGCAGTACTTC. This gives the protein CASSSYSGTHEQYF.

CDR3 DNA: TGTGCCATCAGTGAGTGGCGGGAGGGCTCAGATACGCAGTATTTT. Protein product: CAISEWREGSDTQYF. The chain uses TRBV10-3 and TRBJ2-3, with TRBD2 matching over 9 bases. Losses at the gene ends were 1 base for V and 4 bases for J; bases not matched to a gene: 3. The germline V gene has CDR1 ENHRY and CDR2 SYGVKD. The CDR3 runs to 15 residues.

The chain recombines TRBV5-1 with TRBJ1-1; 8 nucleotides match TRBD1. The CDR3 has 18 residues. Looked up from germline, CDR1 is SGHRS and CDR2 is YFSETQ. V was pared by 0 bases and J by 1 base, with 11 bases of the junction left unmatched. CDR3 bases: TGCGCCAGCAGCTTGGTCCCGTTGGCAGGGGGCTCGAACACTGAAGCTTTCTTT. Translated: CASSLVPLAGGSNTEAFF. The full variable domain, in which reference TRBV5-1 and TRBJ1-1 provide the parts outside the CDR3, is KAGVTQTPRYLIKTRGQQVTLSCSPISGHRSVSWYQQTPGQGLQFLFEYFSETQRNKGNFPGRFSGRQFSNSRSEMNVSTLELGDSALYLCASSLVPLAGGSNTEAFFGQGTRLTVV.

V and J are TRBV4-1 and TRBJ1-4; 10 positions agree with TRBD1. Germline V gene lookup returns CDR1 MGHRA and CDR2 YSYEKL. Unmatched junction bases numbered 6, after V lost 1 base and J lost 7 bases. The CDR3 consists of 16 residues. The CDR3 region is CASSQGEGQGSEKLFF. CDR3 in DNA: TGCGCCAGCAGCCAAGGGGAGGGACAGGGGAGTGAAAAACTGTTTTTT.

The CDR3 is CASSQTGQGSSYEQYF. The CDR3 DNA reads TGCGCCAGCAGCCAAACAGGACAGGGGAGCTCCTACGAGCAGTACTTC. This sequence joins TRBV5-1 and TRBJ2-7; 9 bases match TRBD1. Germline trimming cut 4 bases from V and 0 bases from J; bases unmatched to any gene: 8. The CDR3 has 16 amino acids. Per germline, CDR1 SGHRS and CDR2 YFSETQ.

The genes are TRBV28 and TRBJ2-3; 8 bases agree with TRBD2. The CDR3 is 16 residues long. Germline V CDR1 and CDR2: MDHEN, SYDVKM. J gave up 5 bases and V 6 bases, and 13 bases lay outside the gene matches. In DNA, the CDR3 is TGTGCCAGCAGAATCGGCCCGGGACTAGGCATAGATACGCAGTATTTT. Amino acids: CASRIGPGLGIDTQYF.

This clone has just one count. This CDR3 reads CASSHQAGGKETQYF. CDR3 bases: TGTGCCAGCAGTCACCAAGCGGGAGGGAAAGAGACCCAGTACTTC. The rearrangement joins TRBV6-1 to TRBJ2-5, with TRBD2 matching over 10 bases. V lost 5 bases, J lost 3 bases, and 6 bases stayed unmatched. Germline CDR1 and CDR2: MNHNS and SASEGT. This CDR3 contains 15 residues.

The rearrangement uses TRBV6-1 and TRBJ1-2; a weak D match, TRBD1 (5 bases). CDR1 is MNHNS, CDR2 SASEGT, per germline. The CDR3 totals 15 residues. Trimming removed 0 bases from V and 13 bases from J, with 21 bases in between. The CDR3 DNA reads as TGTGCCAGCAGTGAAGCAGCGGGACGGCCGGCAGTATCCACCTTC. Protein: CASSEAAGRPAVSTF.

The rearrangement links TRBV5-1 to TRBJ2-1; the D is unclear. V was clipped by 4 bases and J by 2 bases, with 25 bases between them. The CDR3 totals 19 residues. Germline-derived CDR1 and CDR2 are SGHRS and YFSETQ. In DNA, the CDR3 is TGCGCCAGCAGCCAGTTTACCAACCTTCAGGCGCATCCCTACAATGAGCAGTTCTTC. This sequence encodes CASSQFTNLQAHPYNEQFF.

This chain connects TRBV29-1 to TRBJ2-2, with D tentatively TRBD1 (5 bases). Germline CDR1 and CDR2: SQVTM and ANQGSEA. The CDR3 sequence is 12 residues long. V was trimmed by 7 bases and J by 6 bases, leaving 12 bases between them. The CDR3 DNA sequence: TGCAGCGCCCGGGTAGGGGCCGGGGAGCTGTTTTTT. This codes for CSARVGAGELFF.

CDR3 DNA sequence: TGTGCCAGCAGTACCCGGGACAGGGTGTACGATCAGCCCCAGCATTTT. This encodes CASSTRDRVYDQPQHF. The rearrangement uses TRBV28 and TRBJ1-5, with 9 bases that match TRBD1. CDR1 is MDHEN and CDR2 is SYDVKM in the germline V gene. The CDR3 is 16 residues long. The J segment lost 5 bases and the V segment lost 5 bases, leaving 10 bases of the junction unmatched.

This rearrangement joins TRBV20-1 to TRBJ1-1; no definite D call. The CDR3 runs to 11 residues. V lost 5 bases, J lost 12 bases, and 16 bases lay in between. Germline CDR1 DFQATT, CDR2 SNEGSKA (reference sequence). The CDR3 loop reads CSAFRTEATFF. As DNA, the CDR3 is TGCAGTGCTTTCCGGACGGAAGCAACTTTCTTT.

V usage is TRBV5-5 and J usage is TRBJ1-1; 7 nucleotides agree with TRBD1. This CDR3 region has 14 residues. V lost 6 bases to trimming and J lost 0 bases; unmatched junction nucleotides: 5. The germline CDR1 and CDR2 sequences are SGHKS and YYEKEE (reference sequence). CDR3 bases: TGTGCCAGCACCACGGACAGGTTGAACACTGAAGCTTTCTTT. Protein product: CASTTDRLNTEAFF.

The CDR3 DNA reads as TGTGCCAGCAGTTCTTCCGGGACAGGGGGCAGGGACTATGGCTACACCTTC. Protein: CASSSSGTGGRDYGYTF. The gene calls are TRBV28 and TRBJ1-2, with TRBD1 identical over 12 bases. CDR3 length: 17 amino acids. Trimming removed 4 bases from V and 3 bases from J; junction bases left unmatched: 9. In germline, CDR1 is MDHEN, CDR2 SYDVKM.